These T cell receptor beta chains were read from a single sample in a study of blood T cells in healthy people across ages. TCRdb processed the 5' RACE reads anew with MiXCR; each CDR3 protein has one entry. The table records about 1,500,000 distinct CDR3 sequences, around 39% of them present only once. The specimen sequenced was blood. These receptors all stem from a woman aged 18-35 years in good health. CDR3s include the opening cysteine and the closing phenylalanine or tryptophan. D genes are given only for firm matches. Clone size is not always given. Where it is, it says once, few, many or a class for expanded clones.

J gene: TRBJ2-5; V gene: TRBV6-5; CDR3 length: 16; D gene: TRBD2; clone size: once; CDR3 DNA: TGTGCCAGCAGTTACTGGCGAGCGGGAGGGCCTGAGACCCAGTACTTC; CDR3 protein: CASSYWRAGGPETQYF
J gene: TRBJ2-7; V gene: TRBV9; CDR3 length: 14; D gene: -; clone size: -; CDR3 DNA: TGTGCCAGCAGCGTATCCGGGACAACGGACGAGCAGTACTTC; CDR3 protein: CASSVSGTTDEQYF
J gene: TRBJ2-5; V gene: TRBV6-1; CDR3 length: 16; D gene: -; clone size: -; CDR3 DNA: TGTGCCAGCAGTGACTCCGGGTTAAAAATTAGGGAGACCCAGTACTTC; CDR3 protein: CASSDSGLKIRETQYF
J gene: TRBJ2-1; V gene: TRBV5-1; CDR3 length: 13; D gene: -; clone size: -; CDR3 DNA: TGCGCCAGCAGCTCCCCAACACACAATGAGCAGTTCTTC; CDR3 protein: CASSSPTHNEQFF
J gene: TRBJ2-3; V gene: TRBV2; CDR3 length: 15; D gene: TRBD2; clone size: -; CDR3 DNA: TGTGCCAGCACGGCGCAGAGCGGGGGCACAGATACGCAGTATTTT; CDR3 protein: CASTAQSGGTDTQYF
J gene: TRBJ2-7; V gene: TRBV29-1; CDR3 length: 15; D gene: TRBD1; clone size: few; CDR3 DNA: TGCAGCGTTGATTGGTACGGGACAGGGGGCTACGAGCAGTACTTC; CDR3 protein: CSVDWYGTGGYEQYF
J gene: TRBJ2-7; V gene: TRBV20-1; CDR3 length: 13; D gene: -; clone size: few; CDR3 DNA: TGCAGTGCTCGGACTCTGCCCCCCTACGAGCAGTACTTC; CDR3 protein: CSARTLPPYEQYF
J gene: TRBJ1-5; V gene: TRBV20-1; CDR3 length: 12; D gene: -; clone size: -; CDR3 DNA: TGCAGTGTTTGGCAAGGCAATCAGCCCCAGCATTTT; CDR3 protein: CSVWQGNQPQHF
J gene: TRBJ1-5; V gene: TRBV2; CDR3 length: 15; D gene: -; clone size: once; CDR3 DNA: TGTGCCGGCATTCCACGGGGCACTAGCAATCAGCCCCAGCATTTT; CDR3 protein: CAGIPRGTSNQPQHF
J gene: TRBJ1-4; V gene: TRBV3-1; CDR3 length: 15; D gene: -; clone size: -; CDR3 DNA: TGTGCCAGCAGCCCAGGGCCATCGAGATATGAAAAACTGTTTTTT; CDR3 protein: CASSPGPSRYEKLFF
J gene: TRBJ1-2; V gene: TRBV27; CDR3 length: 13; D gene: -; clone size: -; CDR3 DNA: TGTGCCGGCAGTTCCGACAGGCTTTTCTCCTACACCTTC; CDR3 protein: CAGSSDRLFSYTF